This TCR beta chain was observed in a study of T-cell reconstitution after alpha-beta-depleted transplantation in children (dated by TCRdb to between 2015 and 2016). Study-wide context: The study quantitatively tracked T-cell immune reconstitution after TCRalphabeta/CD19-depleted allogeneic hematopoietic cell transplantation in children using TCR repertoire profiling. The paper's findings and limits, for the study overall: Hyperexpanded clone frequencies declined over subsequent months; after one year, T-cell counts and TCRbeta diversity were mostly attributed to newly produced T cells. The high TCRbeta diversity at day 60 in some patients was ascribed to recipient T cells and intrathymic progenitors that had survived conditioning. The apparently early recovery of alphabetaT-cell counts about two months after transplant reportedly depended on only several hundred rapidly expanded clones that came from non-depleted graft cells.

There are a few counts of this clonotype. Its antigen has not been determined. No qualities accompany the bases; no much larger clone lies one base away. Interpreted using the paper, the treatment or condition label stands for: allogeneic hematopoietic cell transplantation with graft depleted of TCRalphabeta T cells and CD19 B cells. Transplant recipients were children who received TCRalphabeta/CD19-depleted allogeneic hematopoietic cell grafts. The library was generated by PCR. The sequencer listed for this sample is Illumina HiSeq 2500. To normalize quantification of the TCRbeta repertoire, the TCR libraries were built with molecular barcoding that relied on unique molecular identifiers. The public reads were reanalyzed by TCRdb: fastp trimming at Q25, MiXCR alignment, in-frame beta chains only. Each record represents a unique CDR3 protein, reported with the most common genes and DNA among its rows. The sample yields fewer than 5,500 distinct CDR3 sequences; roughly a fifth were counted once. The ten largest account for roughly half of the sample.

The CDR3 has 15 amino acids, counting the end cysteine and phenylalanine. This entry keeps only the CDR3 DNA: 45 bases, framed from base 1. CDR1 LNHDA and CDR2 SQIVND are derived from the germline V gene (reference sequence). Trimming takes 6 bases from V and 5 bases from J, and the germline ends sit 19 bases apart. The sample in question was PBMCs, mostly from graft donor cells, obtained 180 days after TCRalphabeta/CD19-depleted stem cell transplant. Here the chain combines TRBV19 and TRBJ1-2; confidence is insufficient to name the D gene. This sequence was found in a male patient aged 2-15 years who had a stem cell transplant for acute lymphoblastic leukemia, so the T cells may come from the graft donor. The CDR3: CASRSLSGERYGYTF. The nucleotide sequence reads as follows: TGTGCCAGTAGATCACTTTCCGGGGAACGATATGGCTACACCTTC.